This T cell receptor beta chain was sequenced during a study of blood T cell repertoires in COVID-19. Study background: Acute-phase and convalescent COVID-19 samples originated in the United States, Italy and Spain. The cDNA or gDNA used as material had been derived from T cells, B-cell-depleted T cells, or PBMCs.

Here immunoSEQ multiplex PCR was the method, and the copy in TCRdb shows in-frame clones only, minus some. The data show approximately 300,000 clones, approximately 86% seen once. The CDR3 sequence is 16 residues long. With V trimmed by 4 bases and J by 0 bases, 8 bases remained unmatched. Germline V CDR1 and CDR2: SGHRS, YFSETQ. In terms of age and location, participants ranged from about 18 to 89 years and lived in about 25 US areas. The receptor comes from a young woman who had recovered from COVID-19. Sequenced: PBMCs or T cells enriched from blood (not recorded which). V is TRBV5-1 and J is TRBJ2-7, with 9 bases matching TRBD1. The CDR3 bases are TGCGCCAGCAGCGGGGGACAGGGAGGATTCTCCTACGAGCAGTACTTC. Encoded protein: CASSGGQGGFSYEQYF. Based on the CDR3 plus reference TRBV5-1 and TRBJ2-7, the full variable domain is KAGVTQTPRYLIKTRGQQVTLSCSPISGHRSVSWYQQTPGQGLQFLFEYFSETQRNKGNFPGRFSGRQFSNSRSEMNVSTLELGDSALYLCASSGGQGGFSYEQYFGPGTRLTVT.